Following are 11 T cell receptor beta chains from one sample sequenced in a study of blood T cells in healthy people across ages. The authors ran a second PCR of 7 to 11 cycles using a sample-barcoded 5' primer and a J-beta primer mix. TCRdb fed the 5' RACE reads into MiXCR, producing one record per CDR3 protein. The data show roughly 730,000 distinct CDR3 sequences, 45% to 70% seen once. Source material: blood. The receptors stem from a man aged 35-49 years in good health.

V usage is TRBV5-6 and J usage is TRBJ2-4, with 7 nucleotides matching TRBD1. The DNA end favors TRBJ2-7, so the J call may be wrong. Germline V lookup: CDR1 SGHDT, CDR2 YYEEEE. There are 14 residues in the CDR3. CDR3 amino acids: CASSSTGTDYEQYF. The CDR3 DNA is TGTGCCAGCAGTTCTACCGGGACAGACTACGAGCAGTACTTC.

The rearrangement links TRBV27 to TRBJ2-7, with 8 bases aligning to TRBD1. The CDR3 sequence is 15 residues long. Losses at the gene ends were 1 base for V and 5 bases for J; bases not matched to a gene: 7. The V gene's germline CDR1 is MNHEY and CDR2 SMNVEV (reference sequence). The DNA of the CDR3 is TGTGCCAGCAGTTTATTTTCAGGGGGCGCCGACGAGCAGTACTTC. Translation gives CASSLFSGGADEQYF.

This clonotype was picked up a small number of times. The V gene is TRBV25-1, the J gene TRBJ2-5, with 8 bases that match TRBD1. V gave up 6 bases and J gave up 4 bases; unmatched junction bases: 4. This CDR3 has 13 residues. The germline V gene has CDR1 MGHDK and CDR2 SYGVNS. The CDR3 DNA sequence: TGTGCCAGCAGATTGACAGGGGTAGAGACCCAGTACTTC. Protein: CASRLTGVETQYF.

This rearrangement joins TRBV6-5 to TRBJ2-5, with no clear D. The germline V and J ends were trimmed by 4 bases and 0 bases, with 9 bases remaining between them. Germline-derived CDR1 and CDR2 are MNHEY and SVGAGI. The CDR3 totals 14 residues. In nucleotides, the CDR3 is TGTGCCAGCAGTTCCCCAGCGTACCAAGAGACCCAGTACTTC. Its translation: CASSSPAYQETQYF.

The rearrangement joins TRBV6-5 to TRBJ1-1; D is undetermined. The germline V gene has CDR1 MNHEY and CDR2 SVGAGI. This CDR3 is 14 amino acids long. V was trimmed by 6 bases and J by 1 base, leaving 12 bases between them. The CDR3 is CASSLFSGNTEAFF. In nucleotides, the CDR3 is TGTGCCAGCAGCCTTTTTTCAGGGAACACTGAAGCTTTCTTT.

This chain joins TRBV4-1 and TRBJ2-1, with D possibly TRBD2 on 5 matching bases. Germline CDR1 MGHRA, CDR2 YSYEKL. This CDR3 is built from 15 residues. V was shortened by 4 bases and J by 7 bases, with 17 bases between the two germline ends. The CDR3 DNA reads TGCGCCAGCAGCCTTCCGGGAACTTCTGGGAATGAGCAGTTCTTC. Its translation: CASSLPGTSGNEQFF.

This clonotype was observed once. V and J are TRBV3-1 and TRBJ1-2; D may be TRBD1 (5 bases). The CDR3 totals 15 residues. Germline V lookup: CDR1 LGHDT, CDR2 YNNKEL (reference sequence). Deletions cut 0 bases from V and 7 bases from J, with 15 bases between. The CDR3 DNA sequence: TGTGCCAGCAGCCAAGATCGTGCAGGGCGGGGTGGCTACACCTTC. It translates to CASSQDRAGRGGYTF.

V is TRBV19 and J is TRBJ1-1; D unclear. V lost 5 bases to trimming and J lost 4 bases, with 11 bases between them. Germline V gene sequence: CDR1 LNHDA, CDR2 SQIVND (reference sequence). The CDR3 consists of 13 residues. Here the CDR3 DNA reads TGTGCCAGTAGTCAACTGGGGTCCACTGAAGCTTTCTTT. This sequence encodes CASSQLGSTEAFF.

The chain combines TRBV29-1 with TRBJ2-7, with 8 bases identical to TRBD1. Germline V gene sequence: CDR1 SQVTM, CDR2 ANQGSEA. V gave up 2 bases and J gave up 4 bases; unmatched junction bases: 19. The CDR3 length is 18 residues. The CDR3 spells CSVESSDRGTRTMYEQYF. CDR3 sequence (DNA): TGCAGCGTTGAATCGTCTGACAGGGGAACGAGGACGATGTACGAGCAGTACTTC.

The chain carries TRBV6-6 and TRBJ2-3; 14 nucleotides line up with TRBD2. The length of the CDR3 is 15 residues. V shed 6 bases, J shed 6 bases, and the junction held 5 bases outside the gene matches. Germline V CDR1 and CDR2: MNHNY, SVGAGI (reference sequence). CDR3 amino acids: CASRMGLAGDDTQYF. The CDR3, as DNA: TGTGCCAGCAGAATGGGACTAGCGGGAGATGATACGCAGTATTTT.

V and J are TRBV7-3 and TRBJ2-7; no definite D call. CDR1 is SGHTA and CDR2 is FQGTGA in the germline V gene. CDR3 size: 13 residues. V was trimmed by 2 bases and J by 7 bases, leaving 12 bases between them. The CDR3: CASSLGVVNEQYF. The CDR3 DNA is TGTGCCAGCAGCTTAGGGGTAGTCAATGAGCAGTACTTC.